This T cell receptor beta chain was sequenced during a study of blood T cell repertoires in COVID-19. Study overall: There were acute and convalescent COVID-19 samples, and they came from the United States, Italy and Spain.

The protocol was immunoSEQ multiplex PCR, while the TCRdb copy is restricted to in-frame clones and leaves out a portion. The sample lists about 290,000 clones, around 81% occurring once. CDR3 length: 14 amino acids. The V and J ends lost 6 bases and 3 bases, in that order; junction bases with no gene match: 5. Germline CDR1 reads MNHEY; CDR2 reads SVGAGI. The sequence came from a woman between 50 and 59 years old with active or convalescent COVID-19. This chain uses TRBV6-5 with TRBJ1-1; TRBD1 matches 9 bases. Sequencing was done on a sample of peripheral blood. The CDR3 DNA reads TGTGCCAGCAGCAGTACAGGGGGCCACACTGAAGCTTTCTTT. It codes for CASSSTGGHTEAFF.